One sample yielded the 2 T cell receptor beta chains listed below, sequenced in a study of T cell responses to AZD1222 COVID-19 vaccine. The table came from immunoSEQ multiplex PCR; TCRdb's copy has only in-frame clones and leaves some out. The data show fewer than 110,000 clones, with around 90% seen just once and 4.8% held by the top ten. The specimen comprised peripheral blood, sampled 28 days after the second AZD1222 dose. The source is an adult who received the AZD1222 COVID-19 vaccine.

The chain combines TRBV27 with TRBJ2-7; 8 nucleotides line up with TRBD1. The CDR3 covers 14 residues. Germline V gene data show CDR1 as MNHEY and CDR2 as SMNVEV (reference sequence). The ends lost 6 bases at V and 4 bases at J; junction bases unmatched: 8. In DNA form, the CDR3 reads TGTGCCAGCAGACTGGGACAGGCGGGATACGAGCAGTACTTC. Translated, it gives CASRLGQAGYEQYF.

The chain employs TRBV6-5 and TRBJ1-2; D is unresolved. The CDR3 runs to 11 residues. V lost 8 bases and J 6 bases, leaving 10 bases between the germline ends. Germline values: CDR1 MNHEY, CDR2 SVGAGI. The CDR3 nucleotides are TGTGCCAGCGGATCCTTCCATGGCTACACCTTC. As protein: CASGSFHGYTF.